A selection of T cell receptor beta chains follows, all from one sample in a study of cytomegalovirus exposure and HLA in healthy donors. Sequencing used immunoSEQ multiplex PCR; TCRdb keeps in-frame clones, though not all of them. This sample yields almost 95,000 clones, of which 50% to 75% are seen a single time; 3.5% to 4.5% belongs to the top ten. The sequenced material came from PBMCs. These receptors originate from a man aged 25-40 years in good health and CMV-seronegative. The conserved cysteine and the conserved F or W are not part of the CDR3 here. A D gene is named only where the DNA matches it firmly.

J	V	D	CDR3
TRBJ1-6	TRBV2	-	ASSATEDSPLH
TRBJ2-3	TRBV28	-	ASSGRREVTDTQY
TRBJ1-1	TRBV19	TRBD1	ASSTGTGGGTEAF
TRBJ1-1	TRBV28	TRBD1	ASSSYRGGTRPF
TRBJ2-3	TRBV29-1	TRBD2	SVDGTSGRGADTQY
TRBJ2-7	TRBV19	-	ASSTPGLHYEQY
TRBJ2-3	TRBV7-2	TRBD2	ASSFTSGRADTQY
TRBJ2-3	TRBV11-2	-	ASSPATGRDTQY
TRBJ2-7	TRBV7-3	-	ASSSPIVGGEQY
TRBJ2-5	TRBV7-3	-	ASSLERVQTQY
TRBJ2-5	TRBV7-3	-	ASSQTGLEETQY
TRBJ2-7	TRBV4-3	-	ASSQGQRSYEQY
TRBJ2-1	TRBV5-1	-	ASSLAGYRWNEQF
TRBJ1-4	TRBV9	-	ASSDDRDNEKLF
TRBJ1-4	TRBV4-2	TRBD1	ASSQDRGTGGEKLF
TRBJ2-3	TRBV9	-	ASSVAGYPDTQY
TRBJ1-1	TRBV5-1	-	ASTVEGNTEAF
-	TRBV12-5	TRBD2	ASGTWTSGRYEQY
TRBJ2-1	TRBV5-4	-	ASSLGTTEQF
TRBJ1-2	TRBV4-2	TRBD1	ASSQSGTGGYGYT
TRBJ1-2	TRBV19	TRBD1	ASLGPGQGATNYGYT
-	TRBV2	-	ASKADPGVYEQY
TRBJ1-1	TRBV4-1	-	ASSRARETNTEAF